This T cell receptor beta chain originates from a study of control samples from healthy donors and cancer patients. Clones were read by immunoSEQ multiplex PCR, and TCRdb kept only the in-frame ones, dropping some. Among some 150,000 clones listed, under 96% were seen once. The CDR3 length is 13 residues. Germline loops: CDR1 SGHTA, CDR2 FQGNSA. V lost 6 bases, J lost 0 bases, and 6 bases lay in between. The rearrangement links TRBV7-2 to TRBJ2-1; D gene unclear. This TCR came from a woman aged 30 to 39 in good health. The sequencing sample was made of blood. DNA of the CDR3: TGTGCCAGCAGTTATTTCTCCTACAATGAGCAGTTCTTC. As protein: CASSYFSYNEQFF. Combining the CDR3 with reference TRBV7-2 and TRBJ2-1 gives the whole variable domain GAGVSQSPSNKVTEKGKDVELRCDPISGHTALYWYRQSLGQGLEFLIYFQGNSAPDKSGLPSDRFSAERTGGSVSTLTIQRTQQEDSAVYLCASSYFSYNEQFFGPGTRLTVL.